The 9 T cell receptor beta chains listed next were all sequenced from one sample in a study of OX40 agonist ivuxolimab in advanced cancers. Produced via immunoSEQ multiplex PCR; TCRdb's table is partial and in-frame only. Of 50,000 to 65,000 clones in the sample, over 80% were seen once. The material sequenced was CD4+ or CD8+ T cells sorted from blood, taken in a trial of the OX40 agonist ivuxolimab. These receptors came from an adult with an advanced solid tumor such as melanoma, head and neck, liver or kidney cancer.

The gene calls are TRBV6-6 and TRBJ1-2; D may be TRBD1 (6 bases). V lost 2 bases and J 2 bases, leaving 9 bases between the germline ends. The germline CDR1 and CDR2 sequences are MNHNY and SVGAGI (reference sequence). The CDR3 contains 14 residues. The CDR3, as DNA: TGTGCCAGCAGTTACGGACAGAGCAACTATGGCTACACCTTC. Protein product: CASSYGQSNYGYTF.

The chain couples TRBV6-1 to TRBJ1-1; no firm D call. The V end was cut by 0 bases, the J end by 11 bases, with 13 bases between. Germline values: CDR1 MNHNS, CDR2 SASEGT. The CDR3 length is 13 residues. The CDR3 sequence: CASSEAALRGAFF. The DNA of the CDR3 is TGTGCCAGCAGTGAAGCGGCTCTCCGCGGGGCTTTCTTT.

This chain links TRBV6-4 with TRBJ2-2; D is unclear. Trimming removed 6 bases at V and 0 bases at J, with 11 bases between. Germline V gene data show CDR1 as MRHNA and CDR2 as SNTAGT. The CDR3 has 15 residues. This chain's CDR3 is CASSARTTNTGELFF. The CDR3 bases are TGTGCCAGCAGCGCCCGAACCACGAACACCGGGGAGCTGTTTTTT.

This chain uses TRBV11-2 with TRBJ1-1; the D gene is possibly TRBD1 (6 bases). The length of the CDR3 is 15 residues. Trimming took off 5 bases at V and 1 base at J, with 14 bases between the two ends. Germline lookup yields CDR1 SGHAT and CDR2 FQNNGV. The CDR3 coding sequence is TGTGCCAGCAGCAGCACAGGGATGCCGAACACTGAAGCTTTCTTT. This translates into CASSSTGMPNTEAFF.

The chain is built from TRBV19 and TRBJ1-5, with D uncertain. CDR3 size: 14 residues. From germline, CDR1 is LNHDA and CDR2 SQIVND (reference sequence). Trimming left V 1 base short and J 3 bases short, with 7 bases between. Written as DNA, the CDR3 is TGTGCCAGTAGTATAGGCGAGTACAATCAGCCCCAGCATTTT. This codes for CASSIGEYNQPQHF.

This chain links TRBV2 with TRBJ2-7; D not certain. Per germline, CDR1 SNHLY and CDR2 FYNNEI. V was trimmed by 3 bases and J by 4 bases, leaving 7 bases between them. The CDR3 loop spans 12 amino acids. The CDR3 spells CASSDWKYEQYF. The CDR3 nucleotides are TGTGCCAGCAGTGATTGGAAATACGAGCAGTACTTC.

The chain uses TRBV28 and TRBJ1-2; D gene ambiguous. V was shortened by 6 bases and J by 2 bases, with 10 bases between the two germline ends. The germline V gene has CDR1 MDHEN and CDR2 SYDVKM. The CDR3 is made up of 13 amino acids. CDR3 protein: CASSPLSNYGYTF. The CDR3 bases are TGTGCCAGCAGCCCCCTGTCGAACTATGGCTACACCTTC.

This clone was detected once. The chain recombines TRBV19 with TRBJ2-3; no firm D call. CDR3 size: 12 residues. V was shortened by 5 bases and J by 6 bases, with 9 bases between the two germline ends. From germline, CDR1 is LNHDA and CDR2 SQIVND (reference sequence). CDR3 coding DNA: TGTGCCAGTAGTGACCGATCGGATACGCAGTATTTT. It is translated as CASSDRSDTQYF. Full variable domain (outside the CDR3, taken from reference TRBV19 and TRBJ2-3): DGGITQSPKYLFRKEGQNVTLSCEQNLNHDAMYWYRQDPGQGLRLIYYSQIVNDFQKGDIAEGYSVSREKKESFPLTVTSAQKNPTAFYLCASSDRSDTQYFGPGTRLTVL.

This clone was detected a few times. This rearrangement joins TRBV14 to TRBJ2-6; the D is unclear. Germline CDR1 is SGHDN and CDR2 is FVKESK. CDR3 length equals 15 residues. V gave up 6 bases and J gave up 0 bases, with 9 bases separating them. The DNA of the CDR3 is TGTGCCAGCAGGGGATTCGACTCTGGGGCCAACGTCCTGACTTTC. This sequence encodes CASRGFDSGANVLTF. The full variable domain, in which reference TRBV14 and TRBJ2-6 provide the parts outside the CDR3, is EAGVTQFPSHSVIEKGQTVTLRCDPISGHDNLYWYRRVMGKEIKFLLHFVKESKQDESGMPNNRFLAERTGGTYSTLKVQPAELEDSGVYFCASRGFDSGANVLTFGAGSRLTVL.